What follows is one T cell receptor (beta chain) and its context. Its antigen is unknown. Base qualities are not recorded, but no much larger clone differs from it by a single base. A patient counted as having stable Graves' hyperthyroidism if no progression to ophthalmopathy occurred over 18 months of follow-up. Hyperthyroidism patients were newly diagnosed, had a disease duration of under 2 months, and were aged 18 to 65 years. Any patient with an uncontrolled infection, another autoimmune disease, pregnancy or lactation was excluded. Diagnoses relied on clinical symptoms, serum thyroxine and TRAb, thyroid ultrasound and orbital computed tomography. PBMCs were separated from approximately 9.9 ml of fresh peripheral blood using Ficoll-Paque density gradient centrifugation. Trizol reagent was used to extract total RNA, and RNA quality was then checked on an Agilent 2100 Bioanalyzer. The TCR beta CDR3 regions were amplified from the RNA transcripts. For the first round of RT-PCR on the TCR CDR3, the HTBI primer set was used together with the Qiagen OneStep RT-PCR kit. The libraries were constructed in a second round of multiplex PCR and then size-selected and purified. Sequencing of the libraries was done on an Illumina HiSeq2000 using paired-end 100 bp reads. The authors' analysis ran thus. SOAPnuke was used to process the raw data, removing reads that contained adapters or uncalled bases, had a mean Phred below 15, or lacked an exact match to the constant primer or identifier. COPE v1.2.5 was used to merge the high-quality paired reads, and each unique nucleotide sequence was defined as a clonotype. MiTCR v1.1 was used to align the clonotypes against IMGT TRBV, TRBD and TRBJ reference segments. Analysis was restricted to V-J combinations with a frequency above 0.0001, which covered 98% to 99.2% of repertoires. The TCS score was defined as the ratio of F50 (clonal expansion) to E x V (chaos), calculated using BLOSUM62-based TCRdist between CDR3 peptides within each V-J. Welch's t-statistics and random forest reduced 514 V-J features to roughly 13, which were used in a naive Bayes classifier (R e1071). TCRdb took the public reads, trimmed them with fastp at Q25, ran MiXCR for clone calling and kept in-frame beta chains. All rows with the same CDR3 protein become a single entry with the most common DNA and genes. The authors' filters were not applied to this entry. This sample comprises more than 450,000 distinct CDR3 sequences, 12% to 15% of them detected only once. The biggest ten clones account for around 13% of the sample.

Trimmed from V: 3 bases; trimmed from J: 6 bases; junction bases lacking a gene match: 10. CDR1 and CDR2, looked up from the germline V gene (reference sequence), are LNHNV and YYDKDF. The CDR3 runs 17 amino acids, cysteine and phenylalanine included. The kept DNA is CDR3 alone, 51 bases in frame from the first base. This sample is part of a study of T cells in Graves' hyperthyroidism and ophthalmopathy (dated 2019 in TCRdb). A note on the overall study: Peripheral blood samples were taken at initial diagnosis, before any treatment was given. According to the paper, TCR Vbeta CDR3 sequencing was carried out on 135 peripheral blood samples, which came from about 45 ophthalmopathy, roughly 75 hyperthyroidism and roughly 17 progressor patients. An independent validation cohort of some 18 hyperthyroidism patients and more than 15 patients who later progressed to ophthalmopathy tested prospective prediction of ophthalmopathy. In about six Graves' hyperthyroidism patients, the study also compared T-cell repertoires from thyroid tissue with T-cell repertoires from blood. Once sampling was done, hyperthyroidism patients were given methimazole at a starting dose of 30 mg daily, whereas ophthalmopathy patients were given high-dose intravenous methylprednisolone. TCR V-J signatures able to tell the groups apart were searched for in a discovery cohort of 95 to 100 patients, of whom 43 had Graves' ophthalmopathy and 57 had stable Graves' hyperthyroidism. The roughly 91 discovery patients were randomly divided into training and test sets at a 7:3 ratio.

General conclusions and limits of the study: During validation, the model predicted progression to ophthalmopathy a median of approximately 6 months ahead of onset, with around 71% sensitivity and less than 85% specificity. No statistical method was used to fix the sample size in advance, and group allocation was not hidden from the investigators. A model built on a 13 V-J signature distinguished ophthalmopathy from stable hyperthyroidism, reaching 87.88% sensitivity and around 81% specificity in cross-validation and 80%/75% in testing. Most expanded thyroid clonotypes (frequency above 0.001) were also detected in blood, a finding suggesting that blood repertoires may reflect thyroid immune responses.

The sequence came from a middle-aged woman with Graves' hyperthyroidism. The sequenced sample consisted of blood. Rearrangement joined TRBV15 to TRBJ2-1; TRBD2 lines up with 11 middle nucleotides. The CDR3 protein is CATSRVAGGLSGNEQFF. The sequenced DNA is TGTGCCACCAGCAGGGTAGCGGGAGGGCTTTCCGGCAATGAGCAGTTCTTC.